What follows are 8 T cell receptor beta chains derived from one specimen sequenced in a study of blood T cell repertoires in COVID-19. Generated by immunoSEQ multiplex PCR, the TCRdb table keeps only in-frame clones and is missing some. Of some 320,000 clones listed, about 89% are singletons. The sample consisted of PBMCs or T cells enriched from blood (not recorded which). These receptors originate from a man aged 55 to 69 who had recovered from COVID-19.

This chain joins TRBV28 and TRBJ1-5; 9 positions match TRBD1. The length of the CDR3 is 17 residues. Germline V gene sequence: CDR1 MDHEN, CDR2 SYDVKM. J was trimmed by 8 bases and V by 7 bases; bases with no gene match: 18. CDR3 protein: CASTLGGGQGLMEPQHF. The CDR3 DNA is TGTGCCAGCACCCTAGGGGGGGGACAGGGACTTATGGAGCCCCAGCATTTT.

The rearrangement uses TRBV12-5 and TRBJ2-3; D remains ambiguous. Germline lookup yields CDR1 LGHNT and CDR2 FRNRAP. V gave up 6 bases and J gave up 0 bases, with 10 bases separating them. There are 14 residues in the CDR3. CDR3: CASGPDMSTDTQYF. The CDR3 DNA sequence: TGTGCTAGTGGCCCTGACATGAGCACAGATACGCAGTATTTT.

This clone was counted once. The chain links TRBV3-1 (or the pseudogene TRBV3-2) to TRBJ2-5; TRBD2 matches at 7 bases. Per the germline V gene, CDR1 is LGHDT and CDR2 is YNNKEL (reference sequence). The CDR3 consists of 15 residues. The J segment lost 3 bases and the V segment lost 3 bases, leaving 7 bases of the junction unmatched. The CDR3 DNA reads TGTGCCAGCAGCCACCCGACTAGCAGGGAAGAGACCCAGTACTTC. Its translation: CASSHPTSREETQYF.

CDR3 DNA sequence: TGTGCCAGCATGGGGGGTGGGGACACTGAAGCTTTCTTT. It encodes CASMGGGDTEAFF. The chain is built from TRBV28 and TRBJ1-1, with D possibly being TRBD1 (5 bases). V was pared by 7 bases and J by 3 bases, with 12 bases between. The length of the CDR3 is 13 residues. Per germline, CDR1 MDHEN and CDR2 SYDVKM. The full variable domain, rest sourced from reference TRBV28 and TRBJ1-1, is DVKVTQSSRYLVKRTGEKVFLECVQDMDHENMFWYRQDPGLGLRLIYFSYDVKMKEKGDIPEGYSVSREKKERFSLILESASTNQTSMYLCASMGGGDTEAFFGQGTRLTVV.

This clone was observed a single time. Written as DNA, the CDR3 is TGTGCCAGCAGTAAGGGGGGGATCTCATACTTTGGCTACACCTTC. The encoded protein is CASSKGGISYFGYTF. The chain recombines TRBV6-5 with TRBJ1-2; a weak D match, TRBD1 (6 bases). The CDR3 contains 15 residues. The V end lost 5 bases, the J end lost 7 bases, and 20 bases lay between the germline ends. Germline V gene data show CDR1 as MNHEY and CDR2 as SVGAGI.

The rearrangement links TRBV28 to TRBJ1-1; D remains unclear. Germline CDR1 is MDHEN and CDR2 is SYDVKM. V lost 3 bases to trimming and J lost 2 bases, with 13 bases between them. The CDR3 spans 15 residues. CDR3 bases: TGTGCCAGCAGTTTCTCCCAGAAGATTAACACTGAAGCTTTCTTT. Translated: CASSFSQKINTEAFF.

V and J are TRBV18 and TRBJ1-1; the D gene is possibly TRBD1 (6 bases). The length of the CDR3 is 14 residues. Germline V gives CDR1 KGHSH, CDR2 LQKENI. With 5 bases removed from V and 1 base from J, the gap between germline ends came to 11 bases. Written as DNA, the CDR3 is TGTGCCAGCTCAACTGTCAGGGGGAACACTGAAGCTTTCTTT. Translating gives CASSTVRGNTEAFF.

The count of this clone is one. The rearrangement uses TRBV24-1 and TRBJ1-1, with D perhaps matching TRBD1 (5 bases). Trimming stripped 0 bases from V and 2 bases from J, with 12 bases between. The germline CDR1 and CDR2 sequences are KGHDR and SFDVKD. The CDR3 is 16 amino acids. In DNA, the CDR3 is TGTGCCACCAGTGATTTGCTAGGGCAGGGAAACACTGAAGCTTTCTTT. This gives the protein CATSDLLGQGNTEAFF.